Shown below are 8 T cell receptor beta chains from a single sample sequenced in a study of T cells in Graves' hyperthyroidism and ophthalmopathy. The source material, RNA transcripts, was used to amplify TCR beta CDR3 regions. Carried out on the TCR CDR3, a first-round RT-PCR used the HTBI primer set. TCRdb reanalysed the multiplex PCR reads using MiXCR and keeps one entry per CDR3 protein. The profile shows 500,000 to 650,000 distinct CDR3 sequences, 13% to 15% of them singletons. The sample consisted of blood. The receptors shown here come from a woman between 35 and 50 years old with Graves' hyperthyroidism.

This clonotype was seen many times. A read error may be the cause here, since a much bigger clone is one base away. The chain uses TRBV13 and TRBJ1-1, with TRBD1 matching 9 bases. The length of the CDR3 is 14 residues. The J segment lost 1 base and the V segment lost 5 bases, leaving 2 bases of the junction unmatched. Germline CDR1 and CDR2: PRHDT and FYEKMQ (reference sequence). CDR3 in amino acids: CASSGQGPNTEAFF. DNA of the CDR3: TGTGCCAGCAGCGGACAGGGGCCGAACACTGAAGCTTTCTTT.

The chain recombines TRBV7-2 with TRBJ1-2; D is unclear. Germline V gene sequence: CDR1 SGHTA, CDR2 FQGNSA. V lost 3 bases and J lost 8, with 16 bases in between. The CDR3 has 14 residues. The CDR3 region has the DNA TGTGCCAGCAGCTTGCCCGCCCGGGTTGGGGGCTACACCTTC. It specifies CASSLPARVGGYTF.

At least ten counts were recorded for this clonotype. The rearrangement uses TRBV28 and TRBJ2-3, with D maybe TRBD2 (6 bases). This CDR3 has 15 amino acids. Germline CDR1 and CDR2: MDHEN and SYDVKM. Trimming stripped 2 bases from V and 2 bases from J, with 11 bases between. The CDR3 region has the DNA TGTGCCAGCAGTTTAGGGGCTAGCGTCACAGATACGCAGTATTTT. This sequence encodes CASSLGASVTDTQYF. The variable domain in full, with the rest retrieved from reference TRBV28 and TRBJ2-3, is DVKVTQSSRYLVKRTGEKVFLECVQDMDHENMFWYRQDPGLGLRLIYFSYDVKMKEKGDIPEGYSVSREKKERFSLILESASTNQTSMYLCASSLGASVTDTQYFGPGTRLTVL.

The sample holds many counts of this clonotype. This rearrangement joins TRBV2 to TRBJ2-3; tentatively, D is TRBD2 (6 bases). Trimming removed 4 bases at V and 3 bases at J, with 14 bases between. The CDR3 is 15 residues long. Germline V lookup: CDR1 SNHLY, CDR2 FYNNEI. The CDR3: CASSVSGSLTDTQYF. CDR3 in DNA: TGTGCCAGCAGTGTTAGCGGCTCCCTAACAGATACGCAGTATTTT. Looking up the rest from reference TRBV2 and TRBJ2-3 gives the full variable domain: EPEVTQTPSHQVTQMGQEVILRCVPISNHLYFYWYRQILGQKVEFLVSFYNNEISEKSEIFDDQFSVERPDGSNFTLKIRSTKLEDSAMYFCASSVSGSLTDTQYFGPGTRLTVL.

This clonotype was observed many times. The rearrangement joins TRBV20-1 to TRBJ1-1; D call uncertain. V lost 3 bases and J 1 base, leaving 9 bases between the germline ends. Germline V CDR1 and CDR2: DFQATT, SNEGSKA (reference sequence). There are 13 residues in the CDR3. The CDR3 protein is CSASKTSNTEAFF. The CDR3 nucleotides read TGCAGTGCTAGTAAGACCTCGAACACTGAAGCTTTCTTT.

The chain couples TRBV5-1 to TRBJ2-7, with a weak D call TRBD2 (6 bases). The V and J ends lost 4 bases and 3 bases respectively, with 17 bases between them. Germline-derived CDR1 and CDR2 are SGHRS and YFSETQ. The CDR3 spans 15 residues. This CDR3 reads CASSRKMEGNYEQYF. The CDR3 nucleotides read TGCGCCAGCAGCCGGAAGATGGAGGGGAACTACGAGCAGTACTTC.

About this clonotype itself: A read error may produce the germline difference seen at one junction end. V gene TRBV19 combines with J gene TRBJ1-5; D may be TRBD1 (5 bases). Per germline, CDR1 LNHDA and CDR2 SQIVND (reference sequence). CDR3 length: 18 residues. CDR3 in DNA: TGTGTCAGTAGTATAGAGGAACAGGTACTTTATAGCAATCAGCCCCAGCATTTT. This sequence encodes CVSSIEEQVLYSNQPQHF.

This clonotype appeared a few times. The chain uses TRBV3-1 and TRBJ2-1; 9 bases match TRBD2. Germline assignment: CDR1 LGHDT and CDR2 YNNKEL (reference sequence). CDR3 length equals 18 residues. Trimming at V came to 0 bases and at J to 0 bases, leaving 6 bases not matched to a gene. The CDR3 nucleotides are TGTGCCAGCAGCCAAGACCCTAGCGGGACACTCTCCTACAATGAGCAGTTCTTC. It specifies CASSQDPSGTLSYNEQFF.